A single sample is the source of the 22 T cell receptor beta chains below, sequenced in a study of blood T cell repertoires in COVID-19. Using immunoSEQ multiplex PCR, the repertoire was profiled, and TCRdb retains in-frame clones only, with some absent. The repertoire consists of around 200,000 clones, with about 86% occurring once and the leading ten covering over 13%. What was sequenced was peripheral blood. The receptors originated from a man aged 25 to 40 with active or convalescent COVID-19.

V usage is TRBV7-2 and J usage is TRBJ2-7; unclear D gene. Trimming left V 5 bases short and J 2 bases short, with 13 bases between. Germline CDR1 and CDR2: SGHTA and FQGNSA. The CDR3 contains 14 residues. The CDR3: CASSPQVNAYEQYF. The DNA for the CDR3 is TGTGCCAGCAGCCCCCAGGTAAACGCCTACGAGCAGTACTTC.

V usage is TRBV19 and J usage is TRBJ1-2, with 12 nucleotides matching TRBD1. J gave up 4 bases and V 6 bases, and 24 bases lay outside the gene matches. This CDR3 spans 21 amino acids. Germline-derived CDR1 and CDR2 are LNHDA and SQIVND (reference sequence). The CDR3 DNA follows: TGTGCCAGTAGACCCCGGGACAGGGGGCATTCGAGGCCTCTTGACGTCTATGGCTACACCTTC. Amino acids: CASRPRDRGHSRPLDVYGYTF.

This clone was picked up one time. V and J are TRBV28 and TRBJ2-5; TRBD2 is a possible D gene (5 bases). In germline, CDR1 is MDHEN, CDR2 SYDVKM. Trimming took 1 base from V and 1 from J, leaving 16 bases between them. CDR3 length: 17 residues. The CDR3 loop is CASSLFGRGRGQETQYF. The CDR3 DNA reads TGTGCCAGCAGTTTATTCGGGCGAGGGAGAGGCCAAGAGACCCAGTACTTC.

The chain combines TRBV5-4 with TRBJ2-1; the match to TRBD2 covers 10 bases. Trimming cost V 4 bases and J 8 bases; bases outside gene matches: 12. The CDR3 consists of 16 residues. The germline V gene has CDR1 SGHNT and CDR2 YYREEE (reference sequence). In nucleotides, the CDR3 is TGTGCCAGCAGCGGGTCGGGACTAGCGATGGCCGATGAGCAGTTCTTC. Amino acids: CASSGSGLAMADEQFF.

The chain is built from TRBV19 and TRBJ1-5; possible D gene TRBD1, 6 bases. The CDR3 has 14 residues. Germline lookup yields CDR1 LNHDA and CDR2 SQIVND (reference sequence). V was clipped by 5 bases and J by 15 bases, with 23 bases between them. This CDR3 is CASSGRQARLTRHF. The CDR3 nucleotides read TGTGCCAGTAGTGGGAGACAGGCGCGCTTAACTCGGCATTTT.

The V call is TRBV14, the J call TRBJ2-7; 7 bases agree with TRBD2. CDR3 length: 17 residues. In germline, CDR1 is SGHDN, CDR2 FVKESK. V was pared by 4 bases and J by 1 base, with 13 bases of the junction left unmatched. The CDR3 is CASSLIRGGRTSYEQYF. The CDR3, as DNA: TGTGCCAGCAGCCTGATCCGGGGCGGGAGAACATCCTACGAGCAGTACTTC. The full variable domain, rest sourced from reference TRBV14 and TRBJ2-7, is EAGVTQFPSHSVIEKGQTVTLRCDPISGHDNLYWYRRVMGKEIKFLLHFVKESKQDESGMPNNRFLAERTGGTYSTLKVQPAELEDSGVYFCASSLIRGGRTSYEQYFGPGTRLTVT.

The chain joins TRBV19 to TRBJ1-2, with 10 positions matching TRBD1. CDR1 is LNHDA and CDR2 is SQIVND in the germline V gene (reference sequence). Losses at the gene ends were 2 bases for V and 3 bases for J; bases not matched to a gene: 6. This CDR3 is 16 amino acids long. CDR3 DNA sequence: TGTGCCAGTAGTATATCCGGGACAGGGGCCTACTATGGCTACACCTTC. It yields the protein CASSISGTGAYYGYTF.

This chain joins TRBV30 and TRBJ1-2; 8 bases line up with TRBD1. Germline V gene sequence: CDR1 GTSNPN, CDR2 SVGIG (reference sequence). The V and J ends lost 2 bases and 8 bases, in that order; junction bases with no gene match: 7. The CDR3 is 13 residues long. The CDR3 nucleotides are TGTGCCTGGAGTCGACAGGGGCCGCGGGGCTACACCTTC. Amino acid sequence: CAWSRQGPRGYTF.

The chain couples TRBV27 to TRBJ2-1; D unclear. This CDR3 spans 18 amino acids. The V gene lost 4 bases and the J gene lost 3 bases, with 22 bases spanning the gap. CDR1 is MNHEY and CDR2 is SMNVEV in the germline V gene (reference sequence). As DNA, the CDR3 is TGTGCCAGCAGTTCCCCGCGAGGTGACCGCACACGCTACAATGAGCAGTTCTTC. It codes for CASSSPRGDRTRYNEQFF.

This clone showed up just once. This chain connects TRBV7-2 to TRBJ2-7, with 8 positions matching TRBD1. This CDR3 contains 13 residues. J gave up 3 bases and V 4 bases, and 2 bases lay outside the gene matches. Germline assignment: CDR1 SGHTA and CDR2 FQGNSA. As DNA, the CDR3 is TGTGCCAGCAGCTGGGACAGGATCTACGAGCAGTACTTC. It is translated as CASSWDRIYEQYF.

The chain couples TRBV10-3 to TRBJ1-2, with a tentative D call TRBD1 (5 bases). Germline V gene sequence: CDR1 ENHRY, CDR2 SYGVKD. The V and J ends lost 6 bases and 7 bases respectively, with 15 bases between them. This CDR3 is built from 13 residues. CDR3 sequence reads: CAISHGTRAGYTF. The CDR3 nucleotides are TGTGCCATCAGCCACGGGACTAGGGCTGGCTACACCTTC.

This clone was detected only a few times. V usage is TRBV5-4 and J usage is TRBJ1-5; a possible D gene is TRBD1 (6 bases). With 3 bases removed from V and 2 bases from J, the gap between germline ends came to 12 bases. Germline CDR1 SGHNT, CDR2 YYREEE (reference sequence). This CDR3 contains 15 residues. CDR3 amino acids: CASSSWGQGNQPQHF. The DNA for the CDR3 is TGTGCCAGCAGCTCCTGGGGGCAAGGCAATCAGCCCCAGCATTTT.

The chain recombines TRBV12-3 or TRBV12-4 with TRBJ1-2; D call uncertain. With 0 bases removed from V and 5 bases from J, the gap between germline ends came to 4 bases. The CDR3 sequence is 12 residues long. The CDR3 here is CASSLALYGYTF. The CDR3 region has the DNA TGTGCCAGCAGTTTAGCCCTTTATGGCTACACCTTC.

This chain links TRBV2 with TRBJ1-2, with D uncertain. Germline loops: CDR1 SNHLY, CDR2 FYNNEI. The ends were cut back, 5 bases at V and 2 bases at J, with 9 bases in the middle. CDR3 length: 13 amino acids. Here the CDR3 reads CASSPSSNYGYTF. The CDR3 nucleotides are TGTGCCAGCAGTCCCAGTTCCAACTATGGCTACACCTTC. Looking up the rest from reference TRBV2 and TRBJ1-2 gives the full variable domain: EPEVTQTPSHQVTQMGQEVILRCVPISNHLYFYWYRQILGQKVEFLVSFYNNEISEKSEIFDDQFSVERPDGSNFTLKIRSTKLEDSAMYFCASSPSSNYGYTFGSGTRLTVV.

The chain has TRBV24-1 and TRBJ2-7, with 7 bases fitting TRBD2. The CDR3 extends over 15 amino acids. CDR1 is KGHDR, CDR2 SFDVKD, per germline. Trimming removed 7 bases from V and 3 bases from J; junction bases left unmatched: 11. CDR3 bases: TGTGCCACCAGCCCGGGGAGGGGCGCCATCTACGAGCAGTACTTC. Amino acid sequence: CATSPGRGAIYEQYF.

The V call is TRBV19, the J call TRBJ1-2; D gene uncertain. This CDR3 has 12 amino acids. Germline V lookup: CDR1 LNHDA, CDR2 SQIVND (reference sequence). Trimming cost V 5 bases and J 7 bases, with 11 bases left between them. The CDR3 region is CASSVNIGGYTF. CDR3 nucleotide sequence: TGTGCCAGTAGTGTAAACATTGGTGGCTACACCTTC.

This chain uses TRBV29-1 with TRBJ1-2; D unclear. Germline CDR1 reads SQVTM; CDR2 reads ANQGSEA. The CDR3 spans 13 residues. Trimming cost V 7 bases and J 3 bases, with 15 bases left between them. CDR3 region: CSAPKGDDYGYTF. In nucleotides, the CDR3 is TGCAGCGCACCCAAAGGAGATGACTATGGCTACACCTTC. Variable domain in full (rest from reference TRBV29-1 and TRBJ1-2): SAVISQKPSRDICQRGTSLTIQCQVDSQVTMMFWYRQQPGQSLTLIATANQGSEATYESGFVIDKFPISRPNLTFSTLTVSNMSPEDSSIYLCSAPKGDDYGYTFGSGTRLTVV.

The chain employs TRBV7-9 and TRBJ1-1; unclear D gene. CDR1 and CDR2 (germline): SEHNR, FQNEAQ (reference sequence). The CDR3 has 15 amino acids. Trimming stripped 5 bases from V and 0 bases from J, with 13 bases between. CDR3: CASSPTGNMNTEAFF. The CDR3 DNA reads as TGTGCCAGCAGCCCAACCGGGAACATGAACACTGAAGCTTTCTTT.

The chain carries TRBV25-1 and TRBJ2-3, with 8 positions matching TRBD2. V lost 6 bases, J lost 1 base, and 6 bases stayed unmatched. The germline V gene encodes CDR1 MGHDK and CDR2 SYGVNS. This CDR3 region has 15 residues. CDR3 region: CASSPPGGRTDTQYF. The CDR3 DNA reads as TGTGCCAGCAGCCCCCCGGGAGGGCGCACAGATACGCAGTATTTT.

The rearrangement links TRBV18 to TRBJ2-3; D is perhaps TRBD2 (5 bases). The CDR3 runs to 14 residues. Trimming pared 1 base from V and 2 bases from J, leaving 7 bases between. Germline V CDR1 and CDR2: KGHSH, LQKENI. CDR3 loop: CASSPRRVTDTQYF. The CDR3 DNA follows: TGTGCCAGCTCACCACGGCGGGTCACAGATACGCAGTATTTT.

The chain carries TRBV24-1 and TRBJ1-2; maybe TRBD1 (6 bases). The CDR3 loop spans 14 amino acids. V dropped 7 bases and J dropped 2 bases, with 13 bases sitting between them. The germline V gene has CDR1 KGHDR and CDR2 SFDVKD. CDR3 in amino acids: CATSRGHSNYGYTF. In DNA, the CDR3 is TGTGCCACCAGCCGGGGACATTCGAACTATGGCTACACCTTC.

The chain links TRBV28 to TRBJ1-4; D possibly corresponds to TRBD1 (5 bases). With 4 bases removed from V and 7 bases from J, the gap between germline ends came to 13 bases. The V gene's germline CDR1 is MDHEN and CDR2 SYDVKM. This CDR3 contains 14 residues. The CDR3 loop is CASSSGGDREKLFF. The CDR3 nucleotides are TGTGCCAGCAGTTCCGGGGGGGACCGTGAAAAACTGTTTTTT.